One sample yielded the 18 T cell receptor beta chains listed below, sequenced in a study of CD8 T cells in Susac syndrome. With random hexamers, about 0.5 to 1 ug RNA was reverse transcribed. TCRdb re-derived calls from the immunoSEQ multiplex PCR reads in MiXCR, one entry per CDR3 protein. The sample yields around 45,000 distinct CDR3 sequences, 80% to 95% seen once. Sequencing was performed on CD8+ T cells from PBMCs. Receptors were obtained from a human donor in good health.

The chain links TRBV7-2 to TRBJ2-1, with 15 nucleotides matching TRBD2. The CDR3 sequence is 16 residues long. The V and J ends lost 2 bases and 9 bases, in that order; junction bases with no gene match: 5. Germline CDR1 reads SGHTA; CDR2 reads FQGNSA. CDR3 DNA sequence: TGTGCCAGCAGCTTACTGGGACTAGCGGGAGGCTTTGAGCAGTTCTTC. The encoded protein is CASSLLGLAGGFEQFF.

The genes are TRBV2 and TRBJ1-1; D is uncertain. The CDR3 totals 11 residues. Germline V lookup: CDR1 SNHLY, CDR2 FYNNEI. V lost 4 bases and J lost 11, with 11 bases in between. The CDR3 sequence is CASSALAAAFF. The CDR3 nucleotides read TGTGCCAGCAGTGCCCTTGCGGCGGCTTTCTTT.

The CDR3 DNA is TGCAGCGTTGAAACCGGGACAGGGGGATCCTACGAGCAGTACTTC. Translating it yields CSVETGTGGSYEQYF. The chain is built from TRBV29-1 and TRBJ2-7; 11 bases are shared with TRBD1. This CDR3 is built from 15 residues. Per the germline V gene, CDR1 is SQVTM and CDR2 is ANQGSEA. V shed 2 bases, J shed 1 base, and the junction held 4 bases outside the gene matches.

The chain couples TRBV7-6 to TRBJ2-3; 9 bases are shared with TRBD2. Unmatched junction bases numbered 7, after V lost 2 bases and J lost 4 bases. The CDR3 runs to 16 residues. The germline CDR1 and CDR2 sequences are SGHVS and FNYEAQ. The CDR3 reads CASSLLGGRAPDTQYF. The CDR3, as DNA: TGTGCCAGCAGCTTATTAGGCGGGAGGGCCCCAGATACGCAGTATTTT.

The chain employs TRBV30 and TRBJ1-1; D not resolved. Germline V CDR1 and CDR2: GTSNPN, SVGIG (reference sequence). The V and J ends lost 3 bases and 7 bases respectively, with 15 bases between them. There are 13 residues in the CDR3. CDR3 bases: TGTGCCTGGAGCCCCCCCATGACGCGTGAAGCTTTCTTT. Amino acid sequence: CAWSPPMTREAFF.

The chain joins TRBV20-1 to TRBJ1-1; D is unclear. Germline values: CDR1 DFQATT, CDR2 SNEGSKA (reference sequence). The CDR3 is 12 residues long. Trimming pared 6 bases from V and 11 bases from J, leaving 19 bases between. CDR3 DNA sequence: TGCAGTGCCCAATACCAAGGGTATGGGGCTTTCTTT. Residues: CSAQYQGYGAFF.

The CDR3 here is CAWSGSLAGGPNEQYF. CDR3 DNA sequence: TGTGCCTGGAGCGGTTCCCTAGCGGGAGGGCCAAACGAGCAGTACTTC. J is TRBJ2-7 and V is TRBV30; the match to TRBD2 covers 12 bases. CDR3 length equals 16 residues. CDR1 is GTSNPN, CDR2 SVGIG, per germline (reference sequence). The ends lost 3 bases at V and 5 bases at J; junction bases unmatched: 11.

The chain joins TRBV12-3 or TRBV12-4 to TRBJ2-7; perhaps TRBD2 as D (6 bases). V lost 6 bases to trimming and J lost 2 bases, with 11 bases between them. This CDR3 contains 13 residues. The CDR3 reads CASSPGGPYEQYF. For the CDR3, the DNA is TGTGCCAGCAGCCCCGGGGGACCCTACGAGCAGTACTTC.

In the case of this clonotype: An end of the junction differs from the germline gene, which may be a read error. As DNA, the CDR3 is TGTGCTAGCAGCCCTGACCCAGGGGTCAGCTCTGGAAACACCATATATTTT. Translation: CASSPDPGVSSGNTIYF. The chain links TRBV7-7 to TRBJ1-3; a possible D gene is TRBD1 (6 bases). CDR1 and CDR2 from the germline V gene are SSHAT and FNYEAQ (reference sequence). CDR3 size: 17 residues. Drawing the rest from reference TRBV7-7 and TRBJ1-3, the complete variable domain is GAGVSQSPRYKVTKRGQDVTLRCDPISSHATLYWYQQALGQGPEFLTYFNYEAQPDKSGLPSDRFSAERPEGSISTLTIQRTEQRDSAMYRCASSPDPGVSSGNTIYFGEGSWLTVV.

The genes are TRBV7-9 and TRBJ2-7; D may be TRBD2 (6 bases). Trimming cost V 1 base and J 2 bases, with 15 bases left between them. CDR3 length: 16 amino acids. CDR1 is SEHNR and CDR2 is FQNEAQ in the germline V gene (reference sequence). The CDR3: CASSLVSHGGTYEQYF. As DNA, the CDR3 is TGTGCCAGCAGCTTAGTTTCCCACGGCGGGACCTACGAGCAGTACTTC.

The rearrangement links TRBV6-5 to TRBJ2-6, with D hard to call. CDR1 is MNHEY, CDR2 SVGAGI, per germline. Trimming pared 4 bases from V and 5 bases from J, leaving 24 bases between. The CDR3 sequence is 19 residues long. The CDR3 coding sequence is TGTGCCAGCAGTTGGATACCCAAGTGGGAACAAAGTCGGGCCAACGTCCTGACTTTC. Its protein product is CASSWIPKWEQSRANVLTF.

This clonotype has just one count. V is TRBV3-1 and J is TRBJ2-5; D not certain. Trimming removed 3 bases from V and 5 bases from J, with 13 bases in between. Germline V gives CDR1 LGHDT, CDR2 YNNKEL (reference sequence). CDR3 length: 14 amino acids. For the CDR3, the DNA is TGTGCCAGCAGCCAGTTAGACGGTCTGGAGACCCAGTACTTC. Amino acids: CASSQLDGLETQYF.

The genes are TRBV7-9 and TRBJ2-1; D ambiguous. With 5 bases removed from V and 5 bases from J, the gap between germline ends came to 19 bases. Per the germline V gene, CDR1 is SEHNR and CDR2 is FQNEAQ (reference sequence). This CDR3 has 16 residues. The CDR3 region is CASSVPRSEGHNEQFF. The CDR3 nucleotides read TGTGCCAGCAGCGTCCCTCGTTCAGAAGGGCACAATGAGCAGTTCTTC.

The chain combines TRBV6-4 with TRBJ1-1; possibly TRBD1 for D (6 bases). Deletions cut 6 bases from V and 4 bases from J, with 15 bases between. From germline, CDR1 is MRHNA and CDR2 SNTAGT. The CDR3 covers 14 residues. The DNA of the CDR3 is TGTGCCAGCAGCGCACAGGGAGAGGGCACTGAAGCTTTCTTT. Its protein product is CASSAQGEGTEAFF.

V and J are TRBV19 and TRBJ1-5, with D hard to call. Trimming pared 7 bases from V and 5 bases from J, leaving 18 bases between. Germline CDR1 LNHDA, CDR2 SQIVND (reference sequence). The CDR3 has 15 residues. The CDR3 nucleotides read TGTGCCAGTATAGCAGACACCGGGTGGCATCAGCCCCAGCATTTT. Amino acids: CASIADTGWHQPQHF.

This sequence joins TRBV7-2 and TRBJ2-1; no clear D. The length of the CDR3 is 15 residues. CDR1 is SGHTA and CDR2 is FQGNSA in the germline V gene. The ends were cut back, 5 bases at V and 7 bases at J, with 18 bases in the middle. The chain's CDR3 is CASSPPDPRVNEQFF. In DNA, the CDR3 is TGTGCCAGCAGCCCTCCGGACCCCCGCGTAAATGAGCAGTTCTTC.

The chain couples TRBV30 to TRBJ2-3; D may match TRBD1 or TRBD2 (5 bases each). The germline CDR1 and CDR2 sequences are GTSNPN and SVGIG (reference sequence). Trimming removed 1 base from V and 2 bases from J, with 25 bases in between. The CDR3 is made up of 19 amino acids. In nucleotides, the CDR3 is TGTGCCTGGAGTGGGGACGAGACCACCGTCAAAAGGGACACAGATACGCAGTATTTT. Its translation: CAWSGDETTVKRDTDTQYF. The full variable domain, in which reference TRBV30 and TRBJ2-3 provide the parts outside the CDR3, is SQTIHQWPATLVQPVGSPLSLECTVEGTSNPNLYWYRQAAGRGLQLLFYSVGIGQISSEVPQNLSASRPQDRQFILSSKKLLLSDSGFYLCAWSGDETTVKRDTDTQYFGPGTRLTVL.

This chain links TRBV7-9 with TRBJ2-1, with 11 bases aligning to TRBD2. The length of the CDR3 is 17 residues. V lost 3 bases to trimming and J lost 0 bases; unmatched junction nucleotides: 4. CDR1 SEHNR and CDR2 FQNEAQ come from the germline V gene (reference sequence). The CDR3 DNA reads TGTGCCAGCAGCTTTGGGCTAGCGGGAGGCTCCTACAATGAGCAGTTCTTC. Its protein product is CASSFGLAGGSYNEQFF.